The clone carrying this T cell receptor (beta chain) is medium-sized by share. Its antigen is not identified. Specified time point: sample taken at primary tumor resection. Donors were 72 untreated early-stage non-small cell lung cancer patients. Unsorted samples of tumor, nontumor lung or frozen PBMC had their whole RNA sequenced. This sample is part of a study of spatial heterogeneity in lung cancer. Study-wide background: The mean occurrence of each unique TCR and UMI combination in raw reads exceeded nine. The study's findings and limits: Tracking of tumor mutation counts was seen in expanded intratumoral alpha and beta TCR counts.

Per the germline V gene, CDR1 is MDHEN and CDR2 is SYDVKM. The V and J ends lost 7 bases and 7 bases, in that order; junction bases with no gene match: 3. This CDR3 contains 14 residues. A single record per CDR3 protein comes from TCRdb applying MiXCR to the 5' RACE reads. The table records over 10,000 distinct CDR3 sequences, about 5% of them present only once. The sequences come from lung tumor tissue, collected at surgery. The chain uses TRBV28 and TRBJ2-1; 14 bases fit TRBD2. The source is a male donor with early-stage non-small cell lung cancer. CDR3 amino acids: CASTWTSGRNEQFF. CDR3 DNA sequence: TGTGCCAGCACCTGGACTAGCGGGAGGAATGAGCAGTTCTTC.